Below, 8 T cell receptor beta chains from the same sample are listed, as sequenced in a study of blood T cell repertoires in COVID-19. Data came from immunoSEQ multiplex PCR; TCRdb stores just in-frame clones and leaves some out. The sample comprises around 300,000 clones, approximately 85% of which are singletons, and 11% rests with the top ten. The specimen sequenced was peripheral blood. Every receptor here comes from a woman aged 70-85 years with acute or convalescent COVID-19.

The gene calls are TRBV30 and TRBJ1-1; D might be TRBD1 (6 bases). V gave up 3 bases and J gave up 3 bases, with 20 bases separating them. The germline CDR1 and CDR2 sequences are GTSNPN and SVGIG (reference sequence). The CDR3 length is 16 residues. CDR3 sequence: CAWSWGGTGIDTEAFF. CDR3 sequence (DNA): TGTGCCTGGAGCTGGGGGGGAACAGGGATCGACACTGAAGCTTTCTTT.

The V and J genes are TRBV27 and TRBJ1-1; D remains ambiguous. Germline CDR1 and CDR2: MNHEY and SMNVEV (reference sequence). The V end was cut by 6 bases, the J end by 1 base, with 9 bases between. The CDR3 contains 13 residues. As DNA, the CDR3 is TGTGCCAGCAGGACGGGTGGGAACACTGAAGCTTTCTTT. Translated: CASRTGGNTEAFF.

This clone was seen more than once but under ten times. The gene calls are TRBV7-9 and TRBJ2-7; 7 positions agree with TRBD2. The CDR3 runs 13 residues. Germline lookup yields CDR1 SEHNR and CDR2 FQNEAQ (reference sequence). Trimming cost V 1 base and J 6 bases; bases outside gene matches: 3. CDR3 DNA sequence: TGTGCCAGCAGCTTAGATCGGGGGGTCGAGCAGTACTTC. Translating gives CASSLDRGVEQYF.

The CDR3 spells CASSPGGGGTYNEQFF. CDR3 nucleotides: TGTGCCAGCAGCCCGGGGGGCGGGGGAACCTACAATGAGCAGTTCTTC. This chain uses TRBV5-4 with TRBJ2-1; D may be TRBD2 (7 bases). The CDR3 runs 16 residues. Trimming pared 4 bases from V and 2 bases from J, leaving 16 bases between. CDR1 is SGHNT, CDR2 YYREEE, per germline (reference sequence).

The rearrangement joins TRBV5-5 to TRBJ1-1; D is ambiguous. Trimming removed 7 bases at V and 4 bases at J, with 11 bases between. Per germline, CDR1 SGHKS and CDR2 YYEKEE (reference sequence). CDR3 length: 12 residues. The CDR3 DNA sequence: TGTGCCAGCGAGGGAGGAGGCACTGAAGCTTTCTTT. Protein: CASEGGGTEAFF.

V usage is TRBV19 and J usage is TRBJ1-5; D gene ambiguous. Looked up from germline, CDR1 is LNHDA and CDR2 is SQIVND (reference sequence). The CDR3 has 12 amino acids. V was cut by 9 bases and J by 5 bases, with 11 bases left in between. The CDR3 reads CASAPGYQPQHF. CDR3 bases: TGTGCCAGCGCCCCGGGATATCAGCCCCAGCATTTT.

There are a few counts of this clone. This chain connects TRBV23-1 to TRBJ2-1; maybe TRBD2 (6 bases). TRBV23-1 is placed among ORFs of uncertain function. V was shortened by 2 bases and J by 7 bases, with 12 bases between the two germline ends. The CDR3 covers 14 residues. The CDR3 is CASSQTPGGNEQFF. In DNA, the CDR3 is TGCGCCAGCAGTCAAACTCCCGGGGGTAATGAGCAGTTCTTC.

The chain recombines TRBV10-1 with TRBJ2-1; D is unclear. This CDR3 is 13 amino acids long. The germline gives CDR1 WNHNN, CDR2 SYGVQD (reference sequence). V gave up 4 bases and J gave up 6 bases, with 10 bases separating them. The CDR3: CASSVQRSNEQFF. CDR3 DNA: TGCGCCAGCAGTGTTCAGCGATCCAATGAGCAGTTCTTC.